This T cell receptor beta chain was found in a study of CD8 T cells in ankylosing spondylitis. The authors made TCR beta libraries by quantitative 5'-RACE with molecular barcodes. TCRdb itself ran the 5' RACE reads through MiXCR, one entry per CDR3 protein. The sample has 250,000 to 300,000 distinct CDR3 sequences, around 20% seen once; the top ten hold roughly 8%. Study-wide results and caveats: Disease-linked clones reportedly showed significant enrichment in matched ankylosing spondylitis synovial fluid.

To note about this clonotype: Its target is unknown.

V lost 6 bases to trimming and J lost 0 bases, with 11 bases between them. The CDR3 spans 14 residues. Material: blood, either unsorted or a sorted T cell fraction (not recorded which). The J gene is TRBJ1-2, the V gene TRBV12-3 or TRBV12-4; D unclear. The receptor's source is a male donor with ankylosing spondylitis or in good health (not recorded which). CDR3 residues: CASRRDTTNYGYTF. The CDR3, as DNA: TGTGCCAGCAGGCGGGATACTACTAACTATGGCTACACCTTC.